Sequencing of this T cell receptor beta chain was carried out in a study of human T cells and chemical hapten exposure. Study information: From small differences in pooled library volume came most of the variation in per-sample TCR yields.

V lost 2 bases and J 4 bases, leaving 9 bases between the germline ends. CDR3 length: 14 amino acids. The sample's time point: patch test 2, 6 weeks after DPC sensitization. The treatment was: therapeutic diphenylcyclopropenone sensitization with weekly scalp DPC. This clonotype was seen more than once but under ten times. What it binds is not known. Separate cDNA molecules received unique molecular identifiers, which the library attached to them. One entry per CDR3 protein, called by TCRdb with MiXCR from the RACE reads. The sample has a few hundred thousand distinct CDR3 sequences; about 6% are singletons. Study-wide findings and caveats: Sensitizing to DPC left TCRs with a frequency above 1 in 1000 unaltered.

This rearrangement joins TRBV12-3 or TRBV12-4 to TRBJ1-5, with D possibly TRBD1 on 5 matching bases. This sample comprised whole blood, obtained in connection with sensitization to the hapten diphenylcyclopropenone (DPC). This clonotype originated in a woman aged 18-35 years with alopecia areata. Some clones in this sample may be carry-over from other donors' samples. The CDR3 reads CASSLRGYNQPQHF. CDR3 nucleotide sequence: TGTGCCAGCAGTTTACGGGGGTATAATCAGCCCCAGCATTTT.